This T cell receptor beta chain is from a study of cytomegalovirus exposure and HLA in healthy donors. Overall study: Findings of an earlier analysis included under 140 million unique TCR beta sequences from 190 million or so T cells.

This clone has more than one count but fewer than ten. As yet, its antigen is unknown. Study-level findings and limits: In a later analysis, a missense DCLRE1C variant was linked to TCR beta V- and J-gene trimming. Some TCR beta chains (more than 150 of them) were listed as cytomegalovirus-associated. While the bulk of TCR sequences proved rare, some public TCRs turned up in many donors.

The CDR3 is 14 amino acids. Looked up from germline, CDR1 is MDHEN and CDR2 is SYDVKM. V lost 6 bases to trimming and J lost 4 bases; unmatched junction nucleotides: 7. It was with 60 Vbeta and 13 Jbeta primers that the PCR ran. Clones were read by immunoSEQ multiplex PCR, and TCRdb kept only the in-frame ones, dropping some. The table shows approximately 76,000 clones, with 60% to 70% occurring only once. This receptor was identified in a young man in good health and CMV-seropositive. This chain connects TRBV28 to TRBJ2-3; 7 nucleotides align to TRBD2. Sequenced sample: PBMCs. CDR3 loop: CASSQISGSDTQYF. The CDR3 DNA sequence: TGTGCCAGCAGCCAAATTAGCGGGTCAGATACGCAGTATTTT. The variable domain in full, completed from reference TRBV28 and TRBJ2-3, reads DVKVTQSSRYLVKRTGEKVFLECVQDMDHENMFWYRQDPGLGLRLIYFSYDVKMKEKGDIPEGYSVSREKKERFSLILESASTNQTSMYLCASSQISGSDTQYFGPGTRLTVL.